The 29 T cell receptor beta chains given below trace back to one sample, sequenced in a study of post-analysis software for immune sequencing data. Findings of the study overall: A few TRBV segments occurring more often in patients than controls included TRBV5-6, TRBV5-1 and TRBV20-1.

What these receptors recognize is not known. Unique molecular identifiers featured in each of the TCR beta cDNA libraries. One entry per CDR3 protein results from TCRdb running MiXCR on the PCR reads. The data hold about 680,000 distinct CDR3 sequences, with more than 50% observed a single time. The sequenced sample consisted of blood. These receptor sequences come from a girl aged 2 to 10 with multiple sclerosis.

The V call is TRBV7-9, the J call TRBJ2-2; D is perhaps TRBD2 (6 bases). There are 16 residues in the CDR3. Germline lookup yields CDR1 SEHNR and CDR2 FQNEAQ (reference sequence). Trimming removed 5 bases from V and 4 bases from J, with 17 bases in between. The CDR3 region has the DNA TGTGCCAGCAGCCGAAGGGCGGGAACCTCCACCGGGGAGCTGTTTTTT. This sequence encodes CASSRRAGTSTGELFF.

V gene TRBV29-1 combines with J gene TRBJ1-1; D is unresolved. The CDR3 consists of 13 residues. The V end lost 4 bases, the J end lost 1 base, and 10 bases lay between the germline ends. In germline, CDR1 is SQVTM, CDR2 ANQGSEA. This CDR3 is CSVVLTENTEAFF. The CDR3 DNA sequence: TGCAGCGTTGTCCTGACGGAGAACACTGAAGCTTTCTTT. The variable domain in full, completed from reference TRBV29-1 and TRBJ1-1, reads SAVISQKPSRDICQRGTSLTIQCQVDSQVTMMFWYRQQPGQSLTLIATANQGSEATYESGFVIDKFPISRPNLTFSTLTVSNMSPEDSSIYLCSVVLTENTEAFFGQGTRLTVV.

This clonotype was observed a handful of times. V and J are TRBV7-9 and TRBJ2-1; D possibly corresponds to TRBD2 (7 bases). Germline V gene sequence: CDR1 SEHNR, CDR2 FQNEAQ (reference sequence). The CDR3 is made up of 14 amino acids. V was clipped by 2 bases and J by 5 bases, with 10 bases between them. CDR3 in DNA: TGTGCCAGCAGCTTAAGCGGGACAAACAATGAGCAGTTCTTC. Translated: CASSLSGTNNEQFF.

The chain joins TRBV6-6 to TRBJ1-2, with 9 bases lining up with TRBD1. The CDR3 runs to 15 residues. Germline V gene sequence: CDR1 MNHNY, CDR2 SVGAGI (reference sequence). The J segment lost 7 bases and the V segment lost 4 bases, leaving 10 bases of the junction unmatched. The CDR3 is CASSSSPGQGSGYTF. CDR3 nucleotide sequence: TGTGCCAGCAGTTCAAGCCCGGGACAGGGATCTGGCTACACCTTC.

This clonotype showed up just once. The rearrangement joins TRBV14 to TRBJ2-7, with D maybe TRBD1 (6 bases). The germline V gene encodes CDR1 SGHDN and CDR2 FVKESK. The CDR3 has 16 residues. Between the trimmed V and J ends, which lost 3 bases and 3 bases, there was a span of 18 bases. CDR3 region: CASSHTGTRMNYEQYF. The CDR3 coding sequence is TGTGCCAGCAGCCACACCGGGACACGGATGAACTACGAGCAGTACTTC.

V and J are TRBV7-2 and TRBJ2-7, with unresolved D. Trimming left V 2 bases short and J 0 bases short, with 8 bases between. Per the germline V gene, CDR1 is SGHTA and CDR2 is FQGNSA. The CDR3 runs 14 residues. This CDR3 is CASSLLPDSYEQYF. CDR3 sequence (DNA): TGTGCCAGCAGCTTACTGCCGGACTCCTACGAGCAGTACTTC.

The chain employs TRBV12-3 or TRBV12-4 and TRBJ1-1; perhaps TRBD1 as D (5 bases). The CDR3 contains 16 residues. With 3 bases removed from V and 1 base from J, the gap between germline ends came to 15 bases. The chain's CDR3 is CASSLWVGARNTEAFF. In DNA, the CDR3 is TGTGCCAGCAGTTTGTGGGTTGGGGCGAGGAACACTGAAGCTTTCTTT.

The chain combines TRBV20-1 with TRBJ1-1, with TRBD1 matching over 7 bases. V shed 1 base and J 2 bases; nucleotides not matched to a gene: 16. This CDR3 is built from 18 residues. The V gene's germline CDR1 is DFQATT and CDR2 SNEGSKA (reference sequence). CDR3 in DNA: TGCAGTGCTAGAGGCCGAGGACAGGAGAGTCAGGGAAACACTGAAGCTTTCTTT. It is translated as CSARGRGQESQGNTEAFF.

The chain combines TRBV7-9 with TRBJ2-7; D uncertain. The CDR3 is made up of 17 amino acids. Looked up from germline, CDR1 is SEHNR and CDR2 is FQNEAQ (reference sequence). With 3 bases removed from V and 1 base from J, the gap between germline ends came to 19 bases. For the CDR3, the DNA is TGTGCCAGCAGCTTTCGAGTGACCGGAGAGGAGTCCTACGAGCAGTACTTC. Translated: CASSFRVTGEESYEQYF.

The rearrangement uses TRBV20-1 and TRBJ2-3; the match to TRBD2 covers 11 bases. CDR1 DFQATT and CDR2 SNEGSKA come from the germline V gene (reference sequence). The V gene end was trimmed by 2 bases and the J gene end by 2 bases; junction bases not matched to a gene: 3. The CDR3 sequence is 15 residues long. The CDR3 DNA is TGCAGTGCTAGACTAGCGGGGGGCGACACAGATACGCAGTATTTT. Translated: CSARLAGGDTDTQYF.

The V gene is TRBV7-2, the J gene TRBJ1-6; D not resolved. Trimming took off 4 bases at V and 10 bases at J, with 17 bases between the two ends. CDR3 length equals 15 residues. CDR1 and CDR2 from the germline V gene are SGHTA and FQGNSA. CDR3 bases: TGTGCCAGCAGCTCACCGGGTTCCGGTGGCTCACCCCTCCACTTT. Translating it yields CASSSPGSGGSPLHF.

The J gene is TRBJ2-1, the V gene TRBV20-1; D not certain. Trimming shortened V by 3 bases and J by 8 bases, and 5 bases separated the two germline ends. Per germline, CDR1 DFQATT and CDR2 SNEGSKA (reference sequence). This CDR3 is 10 amino acids long. In nucleotides, the CDR3 is TGCAGTGCTAGCAATTATGAGCAGTTCTTC. As protein: CSASNYEQFF.

This clonotype was picked up a small number of times. J is TRBJ2-7 and V is TRBV7-9; TRBD2 is a possible D gene (6 bases). The DNA end lines up better with TRBJ2-5; the J call may be wrong. The CDR3 is made up of 15 amino acids. Germline lookup yields CDR1 SEHNR and CDR2 FQNEAQ (reference sequence). The CDR3 is CASSLSGTFKETQYF. The CDR3 nucleotides read TGTGCCAGCAGCTTATCGGGGACTTTTAAAGAGACCCAGTACTTC.

V and J are TRBV12-3 or TRBV12-4 and TRBJ2-7; D unclear. This CDR3 region has 12 residues. V was cut by 5 bases and J by 2 bases, with 7 bases left in between. CDR3: CASSTRPYEQYF. The CDR3, as DNA: TGTGCCAGCAGTACCCGACCCTACGAGCAGTACTTC.

This clonotype was seen a handful of times. The chain combines TRBV4-3 with TRBJ2-2, with D hard to call. V lost 1 base, J lost 9 bases, and 9 bases lay in between. The germline CDR1 and CDR2 sequences are LGHNA and YSLEER. There are 13 residues in the CDR3. CDR3 bases: TGCGCCAGCAGCCAAGGCGGCGCCAGGGAGCTGTTTTTT. It encodes CASSQGGARELFF.

The gene calls are TRBV3-1 and TRBJ1-2; possibly TRBD1 for D (6 bases). The CDR3 totals 16 residues. V gave up 4 bases and J gave up 8 bases, with 23 bases separating them. Germline CDR1 LGHDT, CDR2 YNNKEL (reference sequence). Here the CDR3 DNA reads TGTGCCAGCAGCCCCACCTTCTCCGGGGGGCGCAAGGGCTACACCTTC. It translates to CASSPTFSGGRKGYTF. The full variable domain, rest sourced from reference TRBV3-1 and TRBJ1-2, is DTAVSQTPKYLVTQMGNDKSIKCEQNLGHDTMYWYKQDSKKFLKIMFSYNNKELIINETVPNRFSPKSPDKAHLNLHINSLELGDSAVYFCASSPTFSGGRKGYTFGSGTRLTVV.

This clonotype has only a few counts. The chain has TRBV7-3 and TRBJ1-2; D unresolved. This CDR3 is 14 amino acids long. The ends were cut back, 3 bases at V and 3 bases at J, with 11 bases in the middle. Germline loops: CDR1 SGHTA, CDR2 FQGTGA. The CDR3 sequence is CASSLDGSYYGYTF. CDR3 nucleotides: TGTGCCAGCAGCTTGGACGGATCATACTATGGCTACACCTTC.

The CDR3 sequence is CASRDRGGMNTEAFF. CDR3 coding DNA: TGCGCCAGCAGGGACAGGGGGGGTATGAACACTGAAGCTTTCTTT. The rearrangement joins TRBV5-1 to TRBJ1-1; 10 bases fit TRBD1. Per the germline V gene, CDR1 is SGHRS and CDR2 is YFSETQ. V gave up 5 bases and J gave up 0 bases; unmatched junction bases: 4. The CDR3 has 15 amino acids.

The genes are TRBV10-3 and TRBJ1-2, with TRBD1 as a possible D gene (5 bases). V dropped 0 bases and J dropped 7 bases, with 15 bases sitting between them. The germline V gene encodes CDR1 ENHRY and CDR2 SYGVKD. The CDR3 covers 15 residues. For the CDR3, the DNA is TGTGCCATCAGTGAGTCCGGGGGGGAGTCGTCTGGCTACACCTTC. Protein product: CAISESGGESSGYTF.

The V and J genes are TRBV20-1 and TRBJ1-6; D gene unclear. V gave up 0 bases and J gave up 3 bases, with 6 bases separating them. CDR1 and CDR2 from the germline V gene are DFQATT and SNEGSKA (reference sequence). The CDR3 sequence is 14 residues long. This chain's CDR3 is CSARDEGYNSPLHF. CDR3 DNA sequence: TGCAGTGCTAGAGATGAGGGCTATAATTCACCCCTCCACTTT.

The V gene is TRBV20-1, the J gene TRBJ2-7; 13 bases are a match to TRBD2. With the DNA end fitting TRBJ2-5 better, the J assignment may be wrong. CDR3 size: 15 residues. CDR1 is DFQATT, CDR2 SNEGSKA, per germline (reference sequence). CDR3 DNA: TGCAGTGCCACGACTAGCGGGGGGCCCATGGAGACCCAGTACTTC. Protein: CSATTSGGPMETQYF.

The chain employs TRBV12-3 or TRBV12-4 and TRBJ2-6, with D possibly called TRBD1 or TRBD2 (5 bases each). V dropped 4 bases and J dropped 0 bases, with 10 bases sitting between them. The CDR3 is 16 residues long. DNA for the CDR3: TGTGCCAGCAGTTCGGGGCCTAACTCTGGGGCCAACGTCCTGACTTTC. This translates into CASSSGPNSGANVLTF.

The chain joins TRBV7-8 to TRBJ2-1, with D maybe TRBD1 (5 bases). The CDR3 is made up of 14 amino acids. Trimming pared 8 bases from V and 1 base from J, leaving 12 bases between. Germline lookup yields CDR1 SGHVS and CDR2 FQNEAQ. The CDR3 sequence: CASGALASYNEQFF. CDR3 nucleotides: TGTGCCAGCGGGGCCCTCGCGTCCTACAATGAGCAGTTCTTC.

At least ten counts were recorded for this clonotype. The rearrangement links TRBV12-3 or TRBV12-4 to TRBJ2-7, with D perhaps given as TRBD1 or TRBD2 (5 bases each). The V gene lost 3 bases and the J gene lost 2 bases, with 8 bases spanning the gap. This CDR3 spans 13 amino acids. DNA for the CDR3: TGTGCCAGCAGTTTGAGGGGACCCTACGAGCAGTACTTC. Translated: CASSLRGPYEQYF.

In the case of this clonotype: At one end, the junction sequence differs from germline, possibly due to a read error. The J gene is TRBJ1-1, the V gene TRBV7-6; D remains unclear. Germline-derived CDR1 and CDR2 are SGHVS and FNYEAQ. The CDR3 is made up of 13 amino acids. The CDR3 protein is CASSLGPNTETFF. The CDR3 DNA reads as TGTGCCAGCAGCTTAGGACCGAACACTGAAACTTTCTTT.

The genes are TRBV5-5 and TRBJ2-7, with 7 bases lining up with TRBD1. The germline V gene has CDR1 SGHKS and CDR2 YYEKEE (reference sequence). The V gene end was trimmed by 1 base and the J gene end by 2 bases; junction bases not matched to a gene: 6. The CDR3 is made up of 15 amino acids. The CDR3 is CASSLTGDWTYEQYF. Here the CDR3 DNA reads TGTGCCAGCAGCTTGACAGGGGATTGGACCTACGAGCAGTACTTC.

V usage is TRBV5-1 and J usage is TRBJ2-1; TRBD1 aligns across 9 bases. The length of the CDR3 is 16 residues. The ends lost 1 base at V and 6 bases at J; junction bases unmatched: 8. The V gene's germline CDR1 is SGHRS and CDR2 YFSETQ. CDR3 protein: CASSLSRDRAFNEQFF. CDR3 sequence (DNA): TGCGCCAGCAGCTTGAGCCGGGACAGGGCTTTCAATGAGCAGTTCTTC.

This rearrangement joins TRBV28 to TRBJ1-4; TRBD1 agrees at 8 bases. Germline-derived CDR1 and CDR2 are MDHEN and SYDVKM. Trimming removed 5 bases from V and 8 bases from J; junction bases left unmatched: 13. This CDR3 spans 16 amino acids. The CDR3 spells CASSGQGQRGIEKLFF. In nucleotides, the CDR3 is TGTGCCAGCAGTGGACAGGGTCAGCGCGGGATCGAAAAACTGTTTTTT.

The rearrangement joins TRBV2 to TRBJ2-1; 9 bases line up with TRBD1. The CDR3 has 13 residues. Germline lookup yields CDR1 SNHLY and CDR2 FYNNEI. Losses at the gene ends were 7 bases for V and 8 bases for J; bases not matched to a gene: 6. CDR3 residues: CASTRDRADEQFF. DNA of the CDR3: TGTGCCAGCACCAGGGACAGGGCGGATGAGCAGTTCTTC.